Shown below are 29 T cell receptor beta chains from a single sample sequenced in a study of Ad26.COV2.S vaccination and SARS-CoV-2 variants. This table comes from immunoSEQ multiplex PCR, and its TCRdb copy is limited to in-frame clones, with some not included. This table holds more than 350,000 clones, 80% to 95% found once. The treatment is: about 20 received Ad26.COV2.S at low or high dose, single or two shots; several received placebo; per-sample allocation not given. Material that was analyzed had been drawn on day 63 after the first vaccine or placebo injection. Source: peripheral blood, taken in a trial of Ad26.COV2.S vaccine versus placebo. These receptors all come from a person between 18 and 65 years old who received the Ad26.COV2.S COVID-19 vaccine or a placebo.

This clone came up many times. The V gene is TRBV3-1 (or the pseudogene TRBV3-2), the J gene TRBJ2-3; 10 bases agree with TRBD2. Germline V gives CDR1 LGHDT, CDR2 YNNKEL (reference sequence). The J segment lost 0 bases and the V segment lost 4 bases, leaving 4 bases of the junction unmatched. The CDR3 is 16 amino acids. CDR3 residues: CASSPLAGGSTDTQYF. As DNA, the CDR3 is TGTGCCAGCAGCCCTTTAGCGGGAGGAAGCACAGATACGCAGTATTTT.

A few counts support this clone. This sequence joins TRBV6-5 and TRBJ1-5; D unresolved. The CDR3 covers 14 residues. V dropped 5 bases and J dropped 0 bases, with 8 bases sitting between them. Germline V gene lookup returns CDR1 MNHEY and CDR2 SVGAGI. CDR3 sequence reads: CASSPQHSNQPQHF. The CDR3 DNA follows: TGTGCCAGCAGTCCACAGCATAGCAATCAGCCCCAGCATTTT.

This clone was detected only once. The chain employs TRBV24-1 and TRBJ2-5; TRBD1 matches at 9 bases. Germline CDR1 and CDR2: KGHDR and SFDVKD. This CDR3 contains 15 residues. V shed 4 bases, J shed 5 bases, and the junction held 7 bases outside the gene matches. The CDR3 DNA follows: TGTGCCACCAGTGACCACGGGACAGGGAGGGAGACCCAGTACTTC. As protein: CATSDHGTGRETQYF.

The J gene is TRBJ2-1, the V gene TRBV7-9, with D possibly matching TRBD2 (6 bases). The germline V and J ends were trimmed by 5 bases and 5 bases, with 16 bases remaining between them. This CDR3 region has 15 residues. Germline CDR1 SEHNR, CDR2 FQNEAQ (reference sequence). This CDR3 is CASSASGTANNEQFF. CDR3 sequence (DNA): TGTGCCAGCAGCGCCTCCGGGACTGCAAACAATGAGCAGTTCTTC.

For this clone: Other DNA sequences in this sample translate to the same CDR3. The CDR3 sequence: CASSSGQSYEQYF. DNA of the CDR3: TGTGCCAGCAGTTCTGGACAGAGCTACGAGCAGTACTTC. The chain combines TRBV28 with TRBJ2-7; perhaps TRBD1 as D (6 bases). Between the trimmed V and J ends, which lost 4 bases and 3 bases, there was a span of 10 bases. Germline V lookup: CDR1 MDHEN, CDR2 SYDVKM. The CDR3 is 13 residues long.

CDR3 in DNA: TGTGCCAGCAGTCAAACCGACAGGGGAGGCTACACCTTC. As protein: CASSQTDRGGYTF. The chain has TRBV6-5 and TRBJ1-2; 8 bases are shared with TRBD1. Trimming took 5 bases from V and 8 from J; bases not matched to a gene: 7. Germline CDR1 MNHEY, CDR2 SVGAGI. This CDR3 has 13 amino acids.

CDR3 sequence reads: CASSSLDEKYNEQFF. Written as DNA, the CDR3 is TGTGCCAGCAGCTCCTTAGACGAGAAGTACAATGAGCAGTTCTTC. V gene TRBV7-8 combines with J gene TRBJ2-1; D not resolved. Trimming left V 4 bases short and J 4 bases short, with 14 bases between. Germline lookup yields CDR1 SGHVS and CDR2 FQNEAQ. The CDR3 covers 15 residues.

The chain recombines TRBV4-3 with TRBJ1-2; 7 nucleotides agree with TRBD1. The germline gives CDR1 LGHNA, CDR2 YSLEER. The CDR3 consists of 14 residues. V shed 4 bases and J 5 bases; nucleotides not matched to a gene: 7. CDR3 sequence reads: CASSPGQSYYGYTF. The CDR3 DNA is TGCGCCAGCAGCCCGGGACAGTCTTATTATGGCTACACCTTC.

The genes are TRBV6-5 and TRBJ1-2; maybe TRBD1 (5 bases). V was cut by 0 bases and J by 6 bases, with 8 bases left in between. CDR1 is MNHEY and CDR2 is SVGAGI in the germline V gene. The CDR3 length is 13 residues. This CDR3 is CASSYSRGNGYTF. CDR3 in DNA: TGTGCCAGCAGTTACTCGAGGGGCAATGGCTACACCTTC.

V gene TRBV2 combines with J gene TRBJ1-1, with D possibly matching TRBD1 (5 bases). Between the trimmed V and J ends, which lost 6 bases and 1 base, there was a span of 15 bases. CDR1 is SNHLY and CDR2 is FYNNEI in the germline V gene. The CDR3 loop spans 15 amino acids. The CDR3 is CASSDSGFTNTEAFF. The CDR3 coding sequence is TGTGCCAGCAGCGATTCAGGGTTTACGAACACTGAAGCTTTCTTT. The full variable domain, completed using reference TRBV2 and TRBJ1-1, is EPEVTQTPSHQVTQMGQEVILRCVPISNHLYFYWYRQILGQKVEFLVSFYNNEISEKSEIFDDQFSVERPDGSNFTLKIRSTKLEDSAMYFCASSDSGFTNTEAFFGQGTRLTVV.

The chain employs TRBV5-4 and TRBJ2-1; D is unresolved. This CDR3 has 13 amino acids. Germline V CDR1 and CDR2: SGHNT, YYREEE (reference sequence). V lost 3 bases to trimming and J lost 5 bases, with 9 bases between them. The CDR3 protein is CASSYSSHNEQFF. CDR3 DNA sequence: TGTGCCAGCAGCTATAGTTCCCACAATGAGCAGTTCTTC.

The chain employs TRBV19 and TRBJ1-5; a possible D gene is TRBD1 (5 bases). CDR3 length equals 11 residues. Trimming took off 7 bases at V and 15 bases at J, with 16 bases between the two ends. Germline-derived CDR1 and CDR2 are LNHDA and SQIVND (reference sequence). The CDR3 DNA sequence: TGTGCCAGTAATCCCGGGACGGGGGGGCATTTT. This gives the protein CASNPGTGGHF.

The chain uses TRBV2 and TRBJ2-7; tentative D call: TRBD2 (5 bases). This CDR3 has 11 amino acids. The germline gives CDR1 SNHLY, CDR2 FYNNEI. Trimming pared 5 bases from V and 5 bases from J, leaving 7 bases between. The CDR3, as DNA: TGTGCCAGCAGTCCGCGGGACGAGCAGTACTTC. Translated, it gives CASSPRDEQYF.

The count of this clone is one. The chain has TRBV6-5 and TRBJ1-1, with 12 bases identical to TRBD1. The junction had 6 bases not matched to a gene; V was cut back by 2 bases and J by 5 bases. CDR1 is MNHEY, CDR2 SVGAGI, per germline. The CDR3 consists of 16 residues. The CDR3 DNA reads as TGTGCCAGCAGTTACACGGGACAGGGGGCGCGAACTGAAGCTTTCTTT. It yields the protein CASSYTGQGARTEAFF.

The CDR3 sequence: CASSYSEGTEAFF. Written as DNA, the CDR3 is TGTGCCAGCAGTTACTCGGAGGGGACTGAAGCTTTCTTT. V gene TRBV6-5 combines with J gene TRBJ1-1, with D tentatively TRBD1 (5 bases). This CDR3 contains 13 residues. Germline V gene sequence: CDR1 MNHEY, CDR2 SVGAGI. Trimming cost V 0 bases and J 5 bases, with 7 bases left between them.

This clone was seen only once. The chain links TRBV6-5 to TRBJ2-1; 9 nucleotides match TRBD1. This CDR3 has 15 amino acids. CDR1 is MNHEY, CDR2 SVGAGI, per germline. V was pared by 5 bases and J by 1 base, with 3 bases of the junction left unmatched. The CDR3 protein is CASSRTGDSYNEQFF. The CDR3, as DNA: TGTGCCAGCAGTCGGACAGGGGATTCCTACAATGAGCAGTTCTTC.

V is TRBV7-9 and J is TRBJ1-1; D remains ambiguous. Between the trimmed V and J ends, which lost 1 base and 11 bases, there was a span of 14 bases. CDR1 and CDR2 (germline): SEHNR, FQNEAQ (reference sequence). CDR3 length: 13 residues. CDR3 DNA sequence: TGTGCCAGCAGCTTAGTCGGGGAACGAAACGCTTTCTTT. Translated: CASSLVGERNAFF.

V usage is TRBV29-1 and J usage is TRBJ2-1; 8 nucleotides agree with TRBD1. The V and J ends lost 8 bases and 5 bases, in that order; junction bases with no gene match: 11. Germline assignment: CDR1 SQVTM and CDR2 ANQGSEA. This CDR3 has 14 amino acids. CDR3 loop: CSIWQGARNNEQFF. The CDR3 DNA reads TGCAGCATATGGCAGGGGGCGCGGAACAATGAGCAGTTCTTC.

The V and J genes are TRBV7-6 and TRBJ1-6; TRBD1 matches at 9 bases. Trimming took 5 bases from V and 10 from J; bases not matched to a gene: 9. The CDR3 has 15 amino acids. CDR1 is SGHVS and CDR2 is FNYEAQ in the germline V gene. CDR3 nucleotides: TGTGCCAGCAGCCCGGGACAGGGCCTTGGGTCACCCCTCCACTTT. Translating gives CASSPGQGLGSPLHF.

With regard to this clone: This sample also contains other DNA sequences that code for the same CDR3. This chain connects TRBV19 to TRBJ2-1, with TRBD2 matching over 11 bases. Trimming took 6 bases from V and 2 from J; bases not matched to a gene: 3. The CDR3 has 15 residues. Germline V gives CDR1 LNHDA, CDR2 SQIVND (reference sequence). As DNA, the CDR3 is TGTGCCAGTAGCGGGACTAGCGGAACCTACAATGAGCAGTTCTTC. The encoded protein is CASSGTSGTYNEQFF. The variable domain in full, with the rest retrieved from reference TRBV19 and TRBJ2-1, is DGGITQSPKYLFRKEGQNVTLSCEQNLNHDAMYWYRQDPGQGLRLIYYSQIVNDFQKGDIAEGYSVSREKKESFPLTVTSAQKNPTAFYLCASSGTSGTYNEQFFGPGTRLTVL.

The chain recombines TRBV3-1 (or the pseudogene TRBV3-2) with TRBJ1-3, with D hard to call. The germline V and J ends were trimmed by 7 bases and 4 bases, with 8 bases remaining between them. The CDR3 length is 12 residues. The germline CDR1 and CDR2 sequences are LGHDT and YNNKEL (reference sequence). The CDR3 sequence: CASKDSGNTIYF. CDR3 DNA sequence: TGTGCCAGCAAGGACTCGGGAAACACCATATATTTT.

The V and J genes are TRBV6-5 and TRBJ1-6, with 7 bases fitting TRBD1. The trim removed 0 bases at V and 6 bases at J, leaving 2 bases unmatched. From germline, CDR1 is MNHEY and CDR2 SVGAGI. This CDR3 has 15 amino acids. The CDR3 reads CASSYSRGPNSPLHF. Here the CDR3 DNA reads TGTGCCAGCAGTTACTCGAGGGGGCCTAATTCACCCCTCCACTTT.

This clone has only one observation. The J gene is TRBJ2-3, the V gene TRBV28; no reliable D call. Trimming removed 10 bases at V and 3 bases at J, with 17 bases between. This CDR3 contains 14 residues. Germline V lookup: CDR1 MDHEN, CDR2 SYDVKM. CDR3 DNA: TGTGCCAAAGACCCGCAGGTTGAAACAGATACGCAGTATTTT. This gives the protein CAKDPQVETDTQYF.

V is TRBV3-1 (or the pseudogene TRBV3-2) and J is TRBJ1-2; 7 nucleotides match TRBD1. The CDR3 is 14 amino acids. Germline CDR1 reads LGHDT; CDR2 reads YNNKEL (reference sequence). V lost 4 bases, J lost 4 bases, and 6 bases stayed unmatched. CDR3 region: CASSPDRAGYGYTF. The CDR3, as DNA: TGTGCCAGCAGCCCCGACAGGGCTGGCTATGGCTACACCTTC.

This sequence joins TRBV6-5 and TRBJ2-7, with 11 bases identical to TRBD2. Per the germline V gene, CDR1 is MNHEY and CDR2 is SVGAGI. With 7 bases clipped from V and 6 bases from J, the junction kept 5 bases outside the gene matches. The CDR3 covers 13 residues. The CDR3 DNA is TGTGCCAGCAAGCGAGGACTAGCGGGCGAGCAGTACTTC. Translation gives CASKRGLAGEQYF.

The rearrangement joins TRBV19 to TRBJ1-4; a possible D gene is TRBD1 (5 bases). Trimming took off 5 bases at V and 7 bases at J, with 11 bases between the two ends. The length of the CDR3 is 13 residues. Germline V gives CDR1 LNHDA, CDR2 SQIVND (reference sequence). This CDR3 reads CASSFERGEKLFF. The CDR3 DNA sequence: TGTGCCAGTAGTTTCGAAAGGGGTGAAAAACTGTTTTTT.

The rearrangement uses TRBV30 and TRBJ1-1; D gene ambiguous. The CDR3 contains 13 residues. CDR1 GTSNPN and CDR2 SVGIG come from the germline V gene (reference sequence). V lost 4 bases and J lost 6, with 15 bases in between. The DNA for the CDR3 is TGTGCCTGGATGAGGCCCCCGAAAGCTGAAGCTTTCTTT. Amino acid sequence: CAWMRPPKAEAFF.

The chain joins TRBV10-2 to TRBJ2-1, with D tentatively TRBD2 (5 bases). Germline CDR1 is WSHSY and CDR2 is SAAADI. V lost 7 bases and J 10 bases, leaving 23 bases between the germline ends. The CDR3 is 15 amino acids. The CDR3 DNA is TGCGCCAGCACCGAGACTAACCGCGTACCCGGAGAGCAGTTCTTC. Its protein product is CASTETNRVPGEQFF.

This chain uses TRBV4-3 with TRBJ2-1; D is unresolved. The CDR3 runs 12 residues. Germline V gene sequence: CDR1 LGHNA, CDR2 YSLEER. Trimming removed 2 bases at V and 9 bases at J, with 8 bases between. The CDR3 DNA is TGCGCCAGCAGCCAATTAAATGGTGAGCAGTTCTTC. Translated: CASSQLNGEQFF.